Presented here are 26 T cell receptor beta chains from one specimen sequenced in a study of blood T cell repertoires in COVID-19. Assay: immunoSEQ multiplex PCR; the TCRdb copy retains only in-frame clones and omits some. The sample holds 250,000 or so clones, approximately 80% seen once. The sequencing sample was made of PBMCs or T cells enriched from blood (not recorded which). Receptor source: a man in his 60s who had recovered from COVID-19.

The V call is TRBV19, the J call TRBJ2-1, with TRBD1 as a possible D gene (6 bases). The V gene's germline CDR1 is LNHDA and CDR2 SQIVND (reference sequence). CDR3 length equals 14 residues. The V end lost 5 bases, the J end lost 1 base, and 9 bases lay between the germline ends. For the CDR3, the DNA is TGTGCCAGTAGTCAGGGGAAGTCCTACAATGAGCAGTTCTTC. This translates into CASSQGKSYNEQFF.

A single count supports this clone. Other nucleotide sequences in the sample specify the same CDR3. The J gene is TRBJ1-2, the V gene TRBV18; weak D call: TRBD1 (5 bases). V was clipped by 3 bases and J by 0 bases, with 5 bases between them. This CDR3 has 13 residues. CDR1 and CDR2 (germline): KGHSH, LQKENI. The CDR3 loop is CASSPTANYGYTF. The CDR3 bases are TGTGCCAGCTCACCGACAGCTAACTATGGCTACACCTTC.

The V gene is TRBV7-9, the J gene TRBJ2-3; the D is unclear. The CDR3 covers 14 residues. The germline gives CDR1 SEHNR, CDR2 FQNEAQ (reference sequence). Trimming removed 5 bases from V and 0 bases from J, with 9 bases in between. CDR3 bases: TGTGCCAGCAGCCCCAGTCTTAGCACAGATACGCAGTATTTT. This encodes CASSPSLSTDTQYF.

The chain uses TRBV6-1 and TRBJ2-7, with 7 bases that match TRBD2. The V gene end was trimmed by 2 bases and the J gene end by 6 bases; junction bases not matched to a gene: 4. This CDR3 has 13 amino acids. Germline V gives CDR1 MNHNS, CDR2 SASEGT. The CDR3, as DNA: TGTGCCAGCAGTGAACCAGGGAGGGGCGAGCAGTACTTC. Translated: CASSEPGRGEQYF.

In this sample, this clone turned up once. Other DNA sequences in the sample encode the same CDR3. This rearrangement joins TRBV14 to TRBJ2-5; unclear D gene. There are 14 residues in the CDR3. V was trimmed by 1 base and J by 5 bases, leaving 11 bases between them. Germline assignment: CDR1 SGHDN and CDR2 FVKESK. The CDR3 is CASSQGARSETQYF. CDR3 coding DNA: TGTGCCAGCAGCCAAGGGGCCAGGTCGGAGACCCAGTACTTC.

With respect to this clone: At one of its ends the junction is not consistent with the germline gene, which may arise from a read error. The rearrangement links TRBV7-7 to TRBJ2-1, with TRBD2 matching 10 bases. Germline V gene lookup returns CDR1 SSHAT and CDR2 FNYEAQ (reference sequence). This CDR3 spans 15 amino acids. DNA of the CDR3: TGTGCTAGCAGCTCAAAAGCGGGGGGGCCGGTTGAGCAGTTCTTC. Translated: CASSSKAGGPVEQFF. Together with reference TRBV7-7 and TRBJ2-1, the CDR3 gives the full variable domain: GAGVSQSPRYKVTKRGQDVTLRCDPISSHATLYWYQQALGQGPEFLTYFNYEAQPDKSGLPSDRFSAERPEGSISTLTIQRTEQRDSAMYRCASSSKAGGPVEQFFGPGTRLTVL.

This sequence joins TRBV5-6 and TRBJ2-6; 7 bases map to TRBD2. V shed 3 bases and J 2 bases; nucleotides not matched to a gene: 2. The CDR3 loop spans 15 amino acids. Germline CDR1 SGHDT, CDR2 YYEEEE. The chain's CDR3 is CASSWGGAGANVLTF. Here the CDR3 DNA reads TGTGCCAGCAGCTGGGGAGGGGCTGGGGCCAACGTCCTGACTTTC.

The CDR3 here is CASSPLGGQGPYEQYF. In DNA, the CDR3 is TGTGCCAGCTCACCACTTGGGGGACAGGGCCCCTACGAGCAGTACTTC. The J gene is TRBJ2-7, the V gene TRBV18; 9 bases match TRBD1. Germline lookup yields CDR1 KGHSH and CDR2 LQKENI. V lost 1 base, J lost 2 bases, and 6 bases stayed unmatched. The CDR3 spans 16 residues.

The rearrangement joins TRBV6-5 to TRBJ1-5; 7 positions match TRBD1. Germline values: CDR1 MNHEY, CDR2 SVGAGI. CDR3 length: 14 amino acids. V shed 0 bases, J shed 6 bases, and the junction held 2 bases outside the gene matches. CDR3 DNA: TGTGCCAGCAGTTACTCATCAGGGGGTCAGCCCCAGCATTTT. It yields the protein CASSYSSGGQPQHF.

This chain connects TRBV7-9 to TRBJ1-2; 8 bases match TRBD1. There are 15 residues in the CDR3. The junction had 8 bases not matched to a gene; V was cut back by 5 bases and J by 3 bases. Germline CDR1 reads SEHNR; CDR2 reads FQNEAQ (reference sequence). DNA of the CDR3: TGTGCCAGCAGCCCAGAACAGGGGGAGCACTATGGCTACACCTTC. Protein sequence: CASSPEQGEHYGYTF.

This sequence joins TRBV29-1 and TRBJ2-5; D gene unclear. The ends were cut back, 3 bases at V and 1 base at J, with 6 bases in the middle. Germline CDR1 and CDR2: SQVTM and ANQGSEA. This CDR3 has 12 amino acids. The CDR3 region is CSVESVQETQYF. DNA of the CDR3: TGCAGCGTTGAGTCAGTCCAAGAGACCCAGTACTTC.

CDR3 loop: CASSYSGTGFGNTIYF. The CDR3 DNA reads TGTGCCAGCAGTTACTCCGGGACAGGGTTTGGAAACACCATATATTTT. The chain recombines TRBV6-5 with TRBJ1-3; TRBD1 agrees at 9 bases. The CDR3 totals 16 residues. V was clipped by 0 bases and J by 3 bases; unmatched bases: 3. Germline V lookup: CDR1 MNHEY, CDR2 SVGAGI.

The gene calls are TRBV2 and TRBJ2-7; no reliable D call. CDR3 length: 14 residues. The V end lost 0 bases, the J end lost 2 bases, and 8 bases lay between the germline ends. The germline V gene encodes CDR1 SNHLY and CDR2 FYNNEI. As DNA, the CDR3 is TGTGCCAGCAGTGAAGCTAGTTATACCTACGAGCAGTACTTC. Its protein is CASSEASYTYEQYF.

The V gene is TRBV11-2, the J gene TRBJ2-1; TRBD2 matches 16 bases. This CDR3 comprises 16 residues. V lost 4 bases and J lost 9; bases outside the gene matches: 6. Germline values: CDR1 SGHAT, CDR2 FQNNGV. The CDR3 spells CASSSLGTSGGAEQFF. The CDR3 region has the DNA TGTGCCAGCAGCTCCCTCGGGACTAGCGGGGGGGCTGAGCAGTTCTTC.

In DNA form, the CDR3 reads TGTGCCAGCAGATTAACAGCCAGCTCTGGAAACACCATATATTTT. Translated, it gives CASRLTASSGNTIYF. The chain joins TRBV6-5 to TRBJ1-3; unclear D gene. CDR1 MNHEY and CDR2 SVGAGI come from the germline V gene. Trimming removed 6 bases from V and 0 bases from J, with 12 bases in between. The CDR3 sequence is 15 residues long.

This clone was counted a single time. The CDR3 DNA sequence: TGTGCCAGCAGCTTAATGCAGGTCCCTGGGGCCAACGTCCTGACTTTC. Residues: CASSLMQVPGANVLTF. This rearrangement joins TRBV7-2 to TRBJ2-6; D remains unclear. The V end lost 2 bases, the J end lost 2 bases, and 10 bases lay between the germline ends. The CDR3 runs to 16 residues. Germline V CDR1 and CDR2: SGHTA, FQGNSA.

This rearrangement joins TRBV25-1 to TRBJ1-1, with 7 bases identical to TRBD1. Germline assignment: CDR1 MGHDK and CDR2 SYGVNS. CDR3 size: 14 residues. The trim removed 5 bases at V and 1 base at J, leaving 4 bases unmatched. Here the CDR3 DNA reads TGTGCCAGCAGTCCGACAGGGACGAACACTGAAGCTTTCTTT. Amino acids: CASSPTGTNTEAFF.

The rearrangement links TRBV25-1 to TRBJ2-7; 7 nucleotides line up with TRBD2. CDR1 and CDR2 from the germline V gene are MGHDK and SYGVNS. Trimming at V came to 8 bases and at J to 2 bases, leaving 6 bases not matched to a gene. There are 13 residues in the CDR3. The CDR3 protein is CASGSGGAYEQYF. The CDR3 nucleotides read TGTGCCAGCGGTTCTGGGGGGGCCTACGAGCAGTACTTC.

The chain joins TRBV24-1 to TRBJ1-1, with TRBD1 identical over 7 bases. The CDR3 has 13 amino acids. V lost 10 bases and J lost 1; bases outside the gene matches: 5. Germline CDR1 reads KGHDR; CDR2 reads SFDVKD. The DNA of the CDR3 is TGTGCCACTCGACAGGGCTCGAACACTGAAGCTTTCTTT. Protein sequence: CATRQGSNTEAFF.

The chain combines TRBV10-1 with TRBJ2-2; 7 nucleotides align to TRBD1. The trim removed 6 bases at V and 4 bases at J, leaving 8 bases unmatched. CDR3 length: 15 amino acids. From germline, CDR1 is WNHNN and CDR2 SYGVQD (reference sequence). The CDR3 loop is CASRATGLGTGELFF. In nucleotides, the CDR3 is TGCGCCAGCAGAGCGACAGGGCTGGGCACCGGGGAGCTGTTTTTT.

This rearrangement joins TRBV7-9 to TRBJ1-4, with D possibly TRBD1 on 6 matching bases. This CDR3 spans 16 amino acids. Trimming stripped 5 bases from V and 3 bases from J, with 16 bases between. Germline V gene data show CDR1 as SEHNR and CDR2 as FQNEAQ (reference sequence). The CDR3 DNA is TGTGCCAGCAGCCGCAACAGGGTAGCATCTAATGAAAAACTGTTTTTT. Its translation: CASSRNRVASNEKLFF.

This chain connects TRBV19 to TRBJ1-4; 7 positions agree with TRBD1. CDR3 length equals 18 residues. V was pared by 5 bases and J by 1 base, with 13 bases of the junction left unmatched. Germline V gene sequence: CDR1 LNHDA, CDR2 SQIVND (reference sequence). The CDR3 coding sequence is TGTGCCAGTAGTTCTCCCTCCGGACAGGTTCTAACTAATGAAAAACTGTTTTTT. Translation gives CASSSPSGQVLTNEKLFF.

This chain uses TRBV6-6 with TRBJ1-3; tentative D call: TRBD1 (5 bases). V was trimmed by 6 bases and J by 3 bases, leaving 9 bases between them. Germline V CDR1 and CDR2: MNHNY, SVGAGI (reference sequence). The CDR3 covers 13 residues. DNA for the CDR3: TGTGCCAGCAGCCCCCAGGGTGGAAACACCATATATTTT. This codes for CASSPQGGNTIYF.

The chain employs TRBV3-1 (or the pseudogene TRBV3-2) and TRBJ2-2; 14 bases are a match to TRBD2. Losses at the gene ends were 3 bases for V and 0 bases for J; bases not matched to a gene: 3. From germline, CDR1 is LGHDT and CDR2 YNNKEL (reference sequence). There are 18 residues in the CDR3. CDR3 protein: CASSQGTSGGPNTGELFF. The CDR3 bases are TGTGCCAGCAGCCAGGGGACTAGCGGGGGCCCGAACACCGGGGAGCTGTTTTTT.

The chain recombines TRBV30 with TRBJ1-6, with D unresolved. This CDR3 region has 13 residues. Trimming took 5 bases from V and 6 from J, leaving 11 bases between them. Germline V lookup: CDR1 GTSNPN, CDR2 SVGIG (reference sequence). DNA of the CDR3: TGTGCCTGGGGTGGACTGAGTAATTCACCCCTCCACTTT. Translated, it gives CAWGGLSNSPLHF.

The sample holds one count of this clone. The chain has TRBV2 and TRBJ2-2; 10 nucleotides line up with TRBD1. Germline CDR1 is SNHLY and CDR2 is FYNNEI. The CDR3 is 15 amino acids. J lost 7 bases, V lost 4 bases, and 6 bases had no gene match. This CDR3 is CASSAGTGAVGELFF. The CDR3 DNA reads TGTGCCAGCAGTGCCGGGACAGGGGCGGTCGGGGAGCTGTTTTTT. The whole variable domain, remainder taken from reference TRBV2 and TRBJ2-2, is EPEVTQTPSHQVTQMGQEVILRCVPISNHLYFYWYRQILGQKVEFLVSFYNNEISEKSEIFDDQFSVERPDGSNFTLKIRSTKLEDSAMYFCASSAGTGAVGELFFGEGSRLTVL.